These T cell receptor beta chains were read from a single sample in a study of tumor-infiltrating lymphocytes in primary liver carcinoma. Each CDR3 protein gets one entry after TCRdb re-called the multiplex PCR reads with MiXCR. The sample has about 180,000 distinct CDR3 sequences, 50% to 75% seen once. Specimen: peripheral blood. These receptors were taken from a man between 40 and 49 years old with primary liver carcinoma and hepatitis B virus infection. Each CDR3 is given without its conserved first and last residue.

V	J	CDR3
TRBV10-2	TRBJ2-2	ASSKGRGEVGELF
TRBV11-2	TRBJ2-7	ASRQTGVLYEQY
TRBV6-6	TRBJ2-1	ASRARRDGEQF
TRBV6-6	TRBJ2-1	ASTNPAGGPYNEQF
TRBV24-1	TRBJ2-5	ATSEGTNLQETQY
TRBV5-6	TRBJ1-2	ASSLVGIGYGYT
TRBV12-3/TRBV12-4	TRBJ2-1	ASCCPLAGVYNEQF
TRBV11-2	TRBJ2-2	ASSLGYSLGTGELF
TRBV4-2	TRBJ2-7	ASSQEVSSYEQY
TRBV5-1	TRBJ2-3	ASSGPGADTQY